This T cell receptor beta chain was documented in a study of T cell repertoires in cytomegalovirus infection. This CDR3 has 15 residues. Germline-derived CDR1 and CDR2 are SGHTA and FQGNSA. The V gene end was trimmed by 5 bases and the J gene end by 5 bases; junction bases not matched to a gene: 9. This clonotype occurred a few times. The target antigen is unknown. Each CDR3 protein is one row after TCRdb ran MiXCR on the reads. This sample has 71,000 or so distinct CDR3 sequences, with 20% to 25% found just once. Here the sequenced sample was CD8+ T cells from cultured PBMCs, taken from culture after CMV antigen stimulation. The sequence derives from a human donor in good health (CMV status not recorded). Some clones in this sample may be carry-over from other donors' samples. The chain has TRBV7-2 and TRBJ2-3; 8 positions match TRBD2. CDR3 nucleotides: TGTGCCAGCAGCCAAACGGGGGGGCCTGGAGATACGCAGTATTTT. It is translated as CASSQTGGPGDTQYF.